Presented here are 7 T cell receptor beta chains from one specimen sequenced in a study of T cell repertoires in cytomegalovirus infection. One entry per CDR3 protein, called by TCRdb with MiXCR from the reads. The table includes approximately 320,000 distinct CDR3 sequences, more than 8% detected once. The sample was PBMCs. The origin of the receptors is a human donor in good health (CMV status not recorded). Some clones in this sample may be carry-over from other donors' samples.

The rearrangement uses TRBV11-2 and TRBJ2-1; TRBD1 or TRBD2 may be the D gene (5 bases each). CDR3 size: 15 residues. V gave up 5 bases and J gave up 4 bases, with 15 bases separating them. Germline CDR1 is SGHAT and CDR2 is FQNNGV. The CDR3 DNA follows: TGTGCCAGCAGCATCCGAGGGACCCTATACAATGAGCAGTTCTTC. It is translated as CASSIRGTLYNEQFF.

A remark on this clonotype: Given a much more abundant clone one base away, this may be a read error. This rearrangement joins TRBV5-4 to TRBJ2-3, with D hard to call. The CDR3 is 13 amino acids. The germline gives CDR1 SGHNT, CDR2 YYREEE (reference sequence). V lost 0 bases and J 2 bases, leaving 4 bases between the germline ends. The CDR3 spells CASSLVPTDTQYF. The CDR3 DNA reads as TGTGCCAGCAGCTTGGTACCCACAGATACGCAGTATTTT. Looking up the rest from reference TRBV5-4 and TRBJ2-3 gives the full variable domain: ETGVTQSPTHLIKTRGQQVTLRCSSQSGHNTVSWYQQALGQGPQFIFQYYREEENGRGNFPPRFSGLQFPNYSSELNVNALELDDSALYLCASSLVPTDTQYFGPGTRLTVL.

This clonotype has a count of ten or more. The J gene is TRBJ2-7, the V gene TRBV10-3, with TRBD1 matching over 11 bases. Looked up from germline, CDR1 is ENHRY and CDR2 is SYGVKD. After removal of 7 bases from V and 4 bases from J, the junction contained 9 bases not matched to a gene. CDR3 length: 15 amino acids. This CDR3 reads CAITDQDRGLYEQYF. The CDR3 DNA reads TGTGCCATCACTGATCAGGACAGGGGGCTGTACGAGCAGTACTTC.

This clonotype has only a few counts. This sequence joins TRBV6-2 or TRBV6-3 and TRBJ2-5; 8 bases are a match to TRBD2. Germline CDR1 MNHEY, CDR2 SVGEGT. The CDR3 length is 15 residues. V shed 6 bases and J 4 bases; nucleotides not matched to a gene: 10. The CDR3 reads CASSRSGNGVETQYF. The CDR3 nucleotides are TGTGCCAGCAGCCGTAGCGGGAATGGAGTAGAGACCCAGTACTTC.

V is TRBV11-2 and J is TRBJ1-5; TRBD1 is a possible D gene (6 bases). The CDR3 extends over 17 amino acids. Trimming pared 0 bases from V and 4 bases from J, leaving 16 bases between. The V gene's germline CDR1 is SGHAT and CDR2 FQNNGV. The CDR3 protein is CASSLDRGGLRNQPQHF. CDR3 coding DNA: TGTGCCAGCAGCTTAGATAGGGGGGGGCTAAGGAATCAGCCCCAGCATTTT.

This clonotype was seen more than once but under ten times. The chain links TRBV6-2 or TRBV6-3 to TRBJ2-7; 9 nucleotides align to TRBD2. The trim removed 10 bases at V and 0 bases at J, leaving 7 bases unmatched. CDR3 size: 14 residues. Per germline, CDR1 MNHEY and CDR2 SVGEGT. CDR3 nucleotide sequence: TGTGCCACCTCGGGACTAGCTTACTCCTACGAGCAGTACTTC. Its protein product is CATSGLAYSYEQYF.

This clonotype was found a few times. The J gene is TRBJ1-2, the V gene TRBV7-2; 8 bases line up with TRBD1. There are 17 residues in the CDR3. Germline V CDR1 and CDR2: SGHTA, FQGNSA. V dropped 1 base and J dropped 7; count of bases not matched to a gene: 14. CDR3 sequence (DNA): TGTGCCAGCAGCTTAGAGAGCTGGGCGGGACAGGTATCTGGCTACACCTTC. Its translation: CASSLESWAGQVSGYTF.